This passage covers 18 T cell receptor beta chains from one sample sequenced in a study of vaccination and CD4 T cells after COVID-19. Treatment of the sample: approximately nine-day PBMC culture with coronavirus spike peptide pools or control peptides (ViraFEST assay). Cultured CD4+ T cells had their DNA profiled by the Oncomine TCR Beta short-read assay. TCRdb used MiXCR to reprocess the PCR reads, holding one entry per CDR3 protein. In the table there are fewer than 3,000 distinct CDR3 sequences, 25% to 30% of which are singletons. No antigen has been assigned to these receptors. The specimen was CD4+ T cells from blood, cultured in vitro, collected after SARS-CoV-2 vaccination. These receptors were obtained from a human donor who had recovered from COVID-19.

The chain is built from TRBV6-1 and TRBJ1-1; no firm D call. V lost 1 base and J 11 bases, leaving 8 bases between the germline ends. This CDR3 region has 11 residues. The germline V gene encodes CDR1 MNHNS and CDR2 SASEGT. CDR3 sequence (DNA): TGTGCCAGCAGTGAAGTAGGAGATGCTTTCTTT. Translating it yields CASSEVGDAFF.

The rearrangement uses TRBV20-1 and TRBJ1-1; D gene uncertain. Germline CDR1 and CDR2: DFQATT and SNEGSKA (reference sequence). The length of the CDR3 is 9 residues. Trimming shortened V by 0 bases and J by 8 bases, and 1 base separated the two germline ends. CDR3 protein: CSARDEAFF. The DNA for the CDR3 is TGCAGTGCTAGAGACGAAGCTTTCTTT.

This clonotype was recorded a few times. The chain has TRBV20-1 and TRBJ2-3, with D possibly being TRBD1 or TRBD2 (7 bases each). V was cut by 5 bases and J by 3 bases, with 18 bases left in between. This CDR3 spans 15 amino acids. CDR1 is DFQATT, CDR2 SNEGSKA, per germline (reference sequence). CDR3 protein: CSASGGGWGTDTQYF. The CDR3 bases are TGCAGTGCTTCAGGGGGGGGGTGGGGGACAGATACGCAGTATTTT.

CDR3 bases: TGCGCCAGCAGCCAACGGACAGGGGCTCTCAACTATGGCTACACCTTC. Translated, it gives CASSQRTGALNYGYTF. The chain joins TRBV4-1 to TRBJ1-2, with 9 bases identical to TRBD1. From germline, CDR1 is MGHRA and CDR2 YSYEKL. Germline trimming cut 2 bases from V and 2 bases from J; bases unmatched to any gene: 6. CDR3 length: 16 residues.

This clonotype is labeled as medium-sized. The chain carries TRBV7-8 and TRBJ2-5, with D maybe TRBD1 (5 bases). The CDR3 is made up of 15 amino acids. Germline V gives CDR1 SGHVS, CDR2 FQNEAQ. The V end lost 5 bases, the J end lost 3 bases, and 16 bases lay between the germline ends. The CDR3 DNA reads TGTGCCAGCAGCCGAGGTCGAGTAGGGGAAGAGACCCAGTACTTC. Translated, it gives CASSRGRVGEETQYF. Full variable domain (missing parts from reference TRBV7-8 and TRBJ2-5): GAGVSQSPRYKVAKRGQDVALRCDPISGHVSLFWYQQALGQGPEFLTYFQNEAQLDKSGLPSDRFFAERPEGSVSTLKIQRTQQEDSAVYLCASSRGRVGEETQYFGPGTRLLVL.

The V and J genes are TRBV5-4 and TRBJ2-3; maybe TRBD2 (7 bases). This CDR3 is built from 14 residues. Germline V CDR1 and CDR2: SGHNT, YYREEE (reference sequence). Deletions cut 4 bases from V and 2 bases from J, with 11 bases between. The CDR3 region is CASSPRGATDTQYF. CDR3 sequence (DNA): TGTGCCAGCAGCCCCCGGGGGGCCACAGATACGCAGTATTTT.

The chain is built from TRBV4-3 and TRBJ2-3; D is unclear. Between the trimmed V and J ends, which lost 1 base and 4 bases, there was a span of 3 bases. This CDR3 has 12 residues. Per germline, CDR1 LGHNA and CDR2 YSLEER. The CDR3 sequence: CASSQGPDTQYF. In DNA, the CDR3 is TGCGCCAGCAGCCAAGGCCCAGATACGCAGTATTTT.

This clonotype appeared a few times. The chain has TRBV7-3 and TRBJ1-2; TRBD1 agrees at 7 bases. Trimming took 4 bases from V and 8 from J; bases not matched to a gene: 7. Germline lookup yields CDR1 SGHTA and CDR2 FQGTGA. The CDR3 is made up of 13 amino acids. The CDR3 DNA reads TGTGCCAGCAGCTCATGGACAGGCCGAGGCTACACCTTC. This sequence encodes CASSSWTGRGYTF.

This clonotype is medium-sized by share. The CDR3 DNA is TGCAGTGCTAGTGAAGGGGGAGGTAACTATGGCTACACCTTC. Its protein product is CSASEGGGNYGYTF. This chain links TRBV20-1 with TRBJ1-2; possible D gene TRBD1, 6 bases. V was cut by 3 bases and J by 1 base, with 12 bases left in between. The CDR3 contains 14 residues. The germline CDR1 and CDR2 sequences are DFQATT and SNEGSKA (reference sequence).

In DNA form, the CDR3 reads TGTGCCATCAGTTGGTCTTATGGCTACACCTTC. Translation gives CAISWSYGYTF. This rearrangement joins TRBV10-3 to TRBJ1-2; the D is unclear. The germline gives CDR1 ENHRY, CDR2 SYGVKD. V dropped 5 bases and J dropped 5 bases, with 6 bases sitting between them. The CDR3 runs to 11 residues.

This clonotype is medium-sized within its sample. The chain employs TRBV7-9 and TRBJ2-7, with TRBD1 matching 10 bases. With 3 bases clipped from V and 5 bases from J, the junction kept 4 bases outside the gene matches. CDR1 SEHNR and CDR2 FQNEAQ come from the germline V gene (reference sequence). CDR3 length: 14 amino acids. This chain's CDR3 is CASSLGQGKNEQYF. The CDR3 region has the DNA TGTGCCAGCAGCTTGGGACAGGGGAAGAACGAGCAGTACTTC.

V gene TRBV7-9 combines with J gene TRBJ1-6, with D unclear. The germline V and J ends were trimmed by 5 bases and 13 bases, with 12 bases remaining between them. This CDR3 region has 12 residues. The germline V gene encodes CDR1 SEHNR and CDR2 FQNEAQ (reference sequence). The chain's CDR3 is CASSPVISPLHF. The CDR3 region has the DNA TGTGCCAGCAGCCCCGTCATATCGCCCCTCCACTTT. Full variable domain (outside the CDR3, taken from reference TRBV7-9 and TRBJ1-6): DTGVSQNPRHKITKRGQNVTFRCDPISEHNRLYWYRQTLGQGPEFLTYFQNEAQLEKSRLLSDRFSAERPKGSFSTLEIQRTEQGDSAMYLCASSPVISPLHFGNGTRLTVT.

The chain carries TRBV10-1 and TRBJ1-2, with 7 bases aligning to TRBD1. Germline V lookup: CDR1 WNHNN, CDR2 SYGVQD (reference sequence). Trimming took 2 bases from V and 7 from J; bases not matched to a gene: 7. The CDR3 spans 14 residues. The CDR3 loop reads CASSEDRVAGGYTF. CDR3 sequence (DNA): TGCGCCAGCAGTGAGGACAGGGTGGCAGGTGGCTACACCTTC.

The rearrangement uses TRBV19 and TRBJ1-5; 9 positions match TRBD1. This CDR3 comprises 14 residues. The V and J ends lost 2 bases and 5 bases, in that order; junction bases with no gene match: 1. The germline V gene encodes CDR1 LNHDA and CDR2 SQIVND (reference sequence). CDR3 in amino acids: CASSIWTGDQPQHF. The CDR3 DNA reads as TGTGCCAGTAGTATATGGACAGGGGATCAGCCCCAGCATTTT. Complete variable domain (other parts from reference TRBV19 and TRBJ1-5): DGGITQSPKYLFRKEGQNVTLSCEQNLNHDAMYWYRQDPGQGLRLIYYSQIVNDFQKGDIAEGYSVSREKKESFPLTVTSAQKNPTAFYLCASSIWTGDQPQHFGDGTRLSIL.

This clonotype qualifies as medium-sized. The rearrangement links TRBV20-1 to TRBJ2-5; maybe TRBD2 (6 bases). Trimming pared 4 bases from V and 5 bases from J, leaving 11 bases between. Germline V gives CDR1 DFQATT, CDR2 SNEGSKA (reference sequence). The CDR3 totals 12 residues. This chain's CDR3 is CSAISGGETQYF. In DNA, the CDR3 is TGCAGTGCTATCAGTGGAGGGGAGACCCAGTACTTC.

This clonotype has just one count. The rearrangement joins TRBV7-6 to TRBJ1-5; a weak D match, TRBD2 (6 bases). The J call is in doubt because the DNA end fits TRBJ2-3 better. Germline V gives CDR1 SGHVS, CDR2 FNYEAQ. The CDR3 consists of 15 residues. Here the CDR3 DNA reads TGTGCCAGCAGCTTAGTGGGGGGTAACAATCAGCCCCAGTATTTT. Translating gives CASSLVGGNNQPQYF.

CDR3 amino acids: CAISESGSSQGRPQHF. The CDR3 nucleotides are TGTGCCATCAGTGAGTCGGGCAGTTCCCAGGGAAGGCCCCAGCATTTT. The chain combines TRBV10-3 with TRBJ1-5; D might be TRBD1 (5 bases). V lost 0 bases and J 9 bases, leaving 18 bases between the germline ends. CDR1 and CDR2 from the germline V gene are ENHRY and SYGVKD. The CDR3 is 16 amino acids.

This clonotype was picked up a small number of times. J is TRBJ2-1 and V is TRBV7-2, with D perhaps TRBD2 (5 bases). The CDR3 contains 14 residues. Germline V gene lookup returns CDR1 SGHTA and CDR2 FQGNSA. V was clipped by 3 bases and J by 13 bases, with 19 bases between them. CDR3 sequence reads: CASSFRSLGVFQFF. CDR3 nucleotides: TGTGCCAGCAGCTTTCGCTCTCTCGGGGTATTCCAGTTCTTC.